The rows below give T cell receptor beta chains drawn from one sample of a study of blood T cell repertoires in COVID-19. The method was immunoSEQ multiplex PCR; TCRdb's version includes in-frame clones alone and lacks a portion of them. The table lists some 220,000 clones, 88% of them singletons. Sequencing input: PBMCs or T cells enriched from blood (not recorded which). The receptor set was obtained from a woman aged 30 to 39 who had recovered from COVID-19. CDR3s include the opening cysteine and the closing phenylalanine or tryptophan. D genes are given only for firm matches. Clone sizes are given selectively: once, few, many, or a class where the clone is expanded.

d_call,j_call,v_call,clone_size,cdr3_aa,cdr3_nt
TRBD1,TRBJ1-5,TRBV2,NA,CASSGSLWDRDLNQPQHF,TGTGCCAGCAGTGGATCCCTGTGGGACAGGGATTTGAATCAGCCCCAGCATTTT
TRBD1,TRBJ1-2,TRBV10-3,once,CAIRGTGEGYTF,TGTGCCATCAGGGGGACAGGGGAAGGCTACACCTTC
TRBD1,TRBJ2-7,TRBV4-1,NA,CASSLQRGQGYEQYF,TGCGCCAGCAGCCTTCAACGGGGACAGGGGTACGAGCAGTACTTC
NA,TRBJ1-1,TRBV10-1,NA,CASSVEDTEAFF,TGCGCCAGCAGTGTGGAGGACACTGAAGCTTTCTTT
NA,TRBJ1-1,TRBV5-4,NA,CASSWSGYRSVNTEAFF,TGTGCCAGCAGCTGGTCAGGGTACAGATCGGTGAACACTGAAGCTTTCTTT
NA,TRBJ1-4,TRBV27,NA,CASSLWGANEKLFF,TGTGCCAGCAGTTTATGGGGCGCTAATGAAAAACTGTTTTTT
NA,TRBJ1-5,TRBV4-1,once,CASSQDYSRGNQPQHF,TGCGCCAGCAGCCAAGATTACTCCAGGGGCAATCAGCCCCAGCATTTT
NA,TRBJ1-3,TRBV7-8,NA,CASSSKGQRVGLGNTIYF,TGTGCCAGCAGCTCTAAGGGGCAAAGAGTAGGGCTTGGAAACACCATATATTTT
TRBD2,TRBJ2-7,TRBV5-4,NA,CASSLKAGLAGFEQYF,TGTGCCAGCAGCCTGAAGGCGGGACTAGCAGGTTTCGAGCAGTACTTC
NA,TRBJ2-3,TRBV19,NA,CASTKMNGGRVTDTQYF,TGTGCCAGTACTAAAATGAATGGGGGGAGAGTCACAGATACGCAGTATTTT
TRBD2,TRBJ2-5,TRBV13,NA,CASSLGASGGAETQYF,TGTGCCAGCAGCTTAGGCGCTAGCGGGGGGGCAGAGACCCAGTACTTC
NA,TRBJ2-7,TRBV28,NA,CASSTLDSPYEQYF,TGTGCCAGCAGTACCCTGGACAGCCCCTACGAGCAGTACTTC
NA,TRBJ1-1,TRBV19,once,CASSLSRNTEAFF,TGTGCCAGTAGTCTTTCCAGGAACACTGAAGCTTTCTTT
NA,TRBJ1-2,TRBV6-4,NA,CASSDSIRGASYGYTF,TGTGCCAGCAGTGACTCGATCCGGGGGGCTTCATATGGCTACACCTTC
NA,TRBJ1-1,TRBV18,NA,CASSPGVEAFF,TGTGCCAGCTCACCAGGAGTTGAAGCTTTCTTT
NA,TRBJ2-2,TRBV18,NA,CASSPVTGRTGELFF,TGTGCCAGCTCACCCGTGACAGGGAGGACCGGGGAGCTGTTTTTT
TRBD1,TRBJ1-2,TRBV19,NA,CASSRDREVGYTF,TGTGCCAGTAGTAGGGACAGGGAAGTCGGCTACACCTTC
NA,TRBJ2-7,TRBV12-5,NA,CASGLVQWEEIYEQYF,TGTGCTAGTGGTTTGGTACAATGGGAGGAGATCTACGAGCAGTACTTC
TRBD2,TRBJ2-5,TRBV5-1,once,CASSRTSGDKRTQYF,TGCGCCAGCAGCAGGACTAGCGGGGACAAGAGGACCCAGTACTTC
NA,TRBJ1-2,TRBV7-8,NA,CASSTTPGYGYTF,TGTGCCAGCAGCACGACTCCGGGCTATGGCTACACCTTC
NA,TRBJ2-7,TRBV4-2,NA,CASSQATGLLLGYEQYF,TGTGCCAGCAGCCAAGCTACAGGGCTCCTTCTCGGATACGAGCAGTACTTC
NA,TRBJ1-1,TRBV4-2,NA,CASSQDEPQGEDTEAFF,TGTGCCAGCAGCCAAGATGAACCACAGGGTGAGGACACTGAAGCTTTCTTT
NA,TRBJ2-1,TRBV4-3,NA,CASSLEGGANEQFF,TGCGCCAGCAGCCTCGAGGGGGGGGCCAATGAGCAGTTCTTC
TRBD2,TRBJ2-3,TRBV4-2,NA,CASSNILAGETQYF,TGTGCCAGCAGCAACATACTAGCGGGGGAAACGCAGTATTTT
TRBD1,TRBJ1-3,TRBV9,NA,CASSSRGTARNTIYF,TGTGCCAGCAGCAGCCGAGGGACAGCTAGAAACACCATATATTTT
NA,TRBJ1-2,TRBV7-3,NA,CASSPDSNYGYTF,TGTGCCAGCAGCCCGGACAGTAACTATGGCTACACCTTC
TRBD2,TRBJ2-7,TRBV2,NA,CASRAPGLASYEQYF,TGTGCCAGCAGAGCCCCGGGACTAGCTTCCTACGAGCAGTACTTC
NA,TRBJ2-1,TRBV3-1/TRBV3-2,NA,CASSQDGEGGYYNEQFF,TGTGCCAGCAGCCAAGATGGGGAGGGGGGGTATTACAATGAGCAGTTCTTC
NA,TRBJ1-2,TRBV7-9,once,CATGGRGTDYNYGYTF,TGTGCCACCGGGGGACGCGGGACTGATTATAACTATGGCTACACCTTC
TRBD1,TRBJ2-5,TRBV7-2,NA,CASSLDTGAETQYF,TGTGCCAGCAGCTTAGACACAGGGGCAGAGACCCAGTACTTC
TRBD1,TRBJ1-3,TRBV14,NA,CASSQTTGVGSGNTIYF,TGTGCCAGCAGCCAGACGACAGGGGTAGGCTCTGGAAACACCATATATTTT
NA,TRBJ1-1,TRBV19,NA,CASSIVWAVRMNTEAFF,TGTGCCAGTAGTATAGTGTGGGCAGTACGAATGAACACTGAAGCTTTCTTT
NA,TRBJ2-1,TRBV7-3,NA,CASSSIGGFDNEQFF,TGTGCCAGCAGCTCCATAGGAGGATTTGACAATGAGCAGTTCTTC
NA,TRBJ1-2,TRBV6-5,NA,CASSIRDIYGYTF,TGTGCCAGCAGCATCCGGGACATCTATGGCTACACCTTC
NA,TRBJ1-3,TRBV3-1/TRBV3-2,NA,CASSQSPTARSGNTIYF,TGTGCCAGCAGCCAATCCCCGACAGCCCGCTCTGGAAACACCATATATTTT
NA,TRBJ1-1,TRBV5-1,NA,CASSFYRANTEAFF,TGCGCCAGCAGCTTTTACAGGGCCAACACTGAAGCTTTCTTT
TRBD2,TRBJ2-1,TRBV6-2/TRBV6-3,NA,CASSYTPGLVRNEQFF,TGTGCCAGCAGTTACACACCGGGACTAGTAAGAAACGAGCAGTTCTTC
NA,TRBJ2-5,TRBV3-1/TRBV3-2,NA,CASSQDRGNQETQYF,TGTGCCAGCAGCCAAGATCGGGGTAACCAAGAGACCCAGTACTTC
TRBD1,TRBJ2-1,TRBV6-2/TRBV6-3,once,CASSTGTATPREQFF,TGTGCCAGCAGTACCGGGACAGCCACTCCCAGGGAGCAGTTCTTC
NA,TRBJ1-2,TRBV18,NA,CASSALQEMNYGYTF,TGTGCCAGCTCAGCCCTACAGGAAATGAACTATGGCTACACCTTC
NA,TRBJ1-4,TRBV4-1,NA,CASSQGRGKLFF,TGCGCCAGCAGCCAAGGGCGGGGCAAACTGTTTTTT
TRBD2,TRBJ2-1,TRBV3-1/TRBV3-2,NA,CASSPFRGGVNEQFF,TGTGCCAGCAGCCCTTTCCGGGGGGGCGTAAATGAGCAGTTCTTC
NA,TRBJ1-2,TRBV19,NA,CASSSGGEGHYGYTF,TGTGCCAGTAGTAGCGGTGGGGAGGGCCACTATGGCTACACCTTC
NA,TRBJ1-1,TRBV29-1,NA,CSVERRMNTEAFF,TGCAGCGTTGAACGCAGAATGAACACTGAAGCTTTCTTT
NA,TRBJ2-7,TRBV5-4,once,CASSRVFGGADEQYF,TGTGCCAGCAGCCGGGTTTTCGGCGGGGCGGACGAGCAGTACTTC
NA,TRBJ1-1,TRBV29-1,NA,CSTLVGGTEAFF,TGCAGCACCCTGGTCGGGGGCACTGAAGCTTTCTTT
TRBD1,TRBJ2-1,TRBV25-1,once,CASSRDRGDNEQFF,TGTGCCAGCAGCCGGGACAGGGGGGACAATGAGCAGTTCTTC
TRBD2,TRBJ2-3,TRBV5-1,NA,CASSSGGAVDTQYF,TGCGCCAGCAGCTCCGGGGGGGCCGTAGATACGCAGTATTTT
NA,TRBJ2-7,TRBV29-1,NA,CSVGGAGEQYF,TGCAGCGTAGGAGGGGCGGGCGAGCAGTACTTC
NA,TRBJ1-3,TRBV9,NA,CASSGPRGTGNTIYF,TGTGCCAGCAGCGGACCCAGGGGAACTGGAAACACCATATATTTT